A selection of T cell receptor beta chains follows, all from one sample in a study of T-cell reconstitution after alpha-beta-depleted transplantation in children. MiXCR, run by TCRdb on the PCR reads, gives a single entry per CDR3 protein. This table has some 390,000 distinct CDR3 sequences, about a fifth appearing once. The sequences come from PBMCs from the stem cell graft donor, collected from the stem cell graft. The source of these receptors is a human donor who donated a stem cell graft to a child with acute myeloid leukemia. Each CDR3 is given with its conserved first and last residue. The D gene is left open where the match is weak. A row's size may be missing; if present it is once, few, many or a size class.

abundance: few; j_gene: TRBJ2-4; len: 15; d_gene: NA; v_gene: TRBV28; CDR3aa: CASSSPHLAKNIQYF; CDR3nt: TGTGCCAGCAGTTCCCCACACCTAGCCAAAAACATTCAGTACTTC
abundance: NA; j_gene: TRBJ1-5; len: 17; d_gene: TRBD1; v_gene: TRBV15; CDR3aa: CATSRRGQFLSNQPQHF; CDR3nt: TGTGCCACCAGCAGGAGGGGACAGTTTCTGAGCAATCAGCCCCAGCATTTT
abundance: few; j_gene: TRBJ2-1; len: 14; d_gene: NA; v_gene: TRBV6-2/TRBV6-3; CDR3aa: CASIRDGSYNEQFF; CDR3nt: TGTGCCAGCATTCGGGACGGCTCCTACAATGAGCAGTTCTTC
abundance: few; j_gene: TRBJ2-1; len: 16; d_gene: NA; v_gene: TRBV28; CDR3aa: CASSLRGHTLYNEQFF; CDR3nt: TGTGCCAGCAGTTTACGGGGCCACACATTGTACAATGAGCAGTTCTTC
abundance: NA; j_gene: TRBJ1-2; len: 14; d_gene: TRBD1; v_gene: TRBV12-3/TRBV12-4; CDR3aa: CASSRDRGMGGYTF; CDR3nt: TGTGCCAGCAGCCGGGACAGGGGGATGGGTGGCTACACCTTC
abundance: few; j_gene: TRBJ2-1; len: 16; d_gene: TRBD2; v_gene: TRBV20-1; CDR3aa: CSAGRGGGKSYNEQFF; CDR3nt: TGCAGTGCTGGGCGCGGGGGGGGCAAAAGCTACAATGAGCAGTTCTTC
abundance: NA; j_gene: TRBJ2-3; len: 17; d_gene: NA; v_gene: TRBV12-3/TRBV12-4; CDR3aa: CASSVPVGKRGTDTQYF; CDR3nt: TGTGCCAGCAGTGTCCCGGTAGGGAAGCGGGGCACAGATACGCAGTATTTT
abundance: NA; j_gene: TRBJ2-1; len: 17; d_gene: TRBD2; v_gene: TRBV15; CDR3aa: CATSRDPGGPSGNEQFF; CDR3nt: TGTGCCACCAGCAGAGATCCGGGAGGGCCATCGGGCAATGAGCAGTTCTTC
abundance: few; j_gene: TRBJ2-7; len: 14; d_gene: TRBD2; v_gene: TRBV6-2/TRBV6-3; CDR3aa: CASSHSGTSYEQYF; CDR3nt: TGTGCCAGCAGCCATTCCGGGACTAGCTACGAGCAGTACTTC
abundance: NA; j_gene: TRBJ2-2; len: 14; d_gene: TRBD2; v_gene: TRBV6-1; CDR3aa: CASRSWREGGELFF; CDR3nt: TGTGCCAGCAGATCTTGGCGGGAGGGCGGGGAGCTGTTTTTT
abundance: many; j_gene: TRBJ2-1; len: 15; d_gene: TRBD2; v_gene: TRBV7-2; CDR3aa: CASSLAGSRNNEQFF; CDR3nt: TGTGCCAGCAGTCTAGCGGGATCCCGTAACAATGAGCAGTTCTTC
abundance: NA; j_gene: TRBJ2-7; len: 16; d_gene: TRBD2; v_gene: TRBV27; CDR3aa: CASRLGASGSSYEQYF; CDR3nt: TGTGCCAGCAGGTTAGGGGCTAGCGGGAGCTCCTACGAGCAGTACTTC